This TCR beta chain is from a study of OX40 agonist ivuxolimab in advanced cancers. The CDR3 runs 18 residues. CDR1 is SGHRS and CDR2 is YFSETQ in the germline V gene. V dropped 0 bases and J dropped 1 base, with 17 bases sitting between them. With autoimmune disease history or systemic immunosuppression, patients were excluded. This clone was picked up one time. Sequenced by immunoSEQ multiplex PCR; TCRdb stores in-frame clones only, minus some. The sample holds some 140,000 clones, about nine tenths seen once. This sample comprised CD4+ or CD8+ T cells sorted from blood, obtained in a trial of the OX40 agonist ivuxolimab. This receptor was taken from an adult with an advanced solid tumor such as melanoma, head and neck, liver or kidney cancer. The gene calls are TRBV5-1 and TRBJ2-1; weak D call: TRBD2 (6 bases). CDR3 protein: CASSLVIWVEGSYNEQFF. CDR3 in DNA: TGCGCCAGCAGCTTGGTGATTTGGGTGGAGGGGTCCTACAATGAGCAGTTCTTC.